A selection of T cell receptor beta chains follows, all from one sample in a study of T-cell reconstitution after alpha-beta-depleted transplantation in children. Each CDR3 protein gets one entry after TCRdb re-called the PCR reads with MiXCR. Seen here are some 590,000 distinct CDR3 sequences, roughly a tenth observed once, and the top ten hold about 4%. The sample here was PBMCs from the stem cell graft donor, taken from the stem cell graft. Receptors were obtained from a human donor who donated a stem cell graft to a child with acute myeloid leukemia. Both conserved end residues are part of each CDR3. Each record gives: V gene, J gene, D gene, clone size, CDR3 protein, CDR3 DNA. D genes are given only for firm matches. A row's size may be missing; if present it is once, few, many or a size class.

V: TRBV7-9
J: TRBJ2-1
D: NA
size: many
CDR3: CASSQGPADEQFF
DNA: TGTGCCAGCAGCCAGGGACCGGCGGATGAGCAGTTCTTC

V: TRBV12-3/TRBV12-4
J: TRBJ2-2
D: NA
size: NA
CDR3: CASSPHTNTGELLF
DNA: TGTGCCAGCAGTCCTCATACGAACACCGGGGAGCTGCTTTTT

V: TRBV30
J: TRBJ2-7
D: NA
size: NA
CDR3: CAWSPVSRAYNEQYF
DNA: TGTGCCTGGAGTCCCGTTAGCCGAGCCTACAACGAGCAGTACTTC

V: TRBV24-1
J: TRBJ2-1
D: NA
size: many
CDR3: CATSDTSYNEQFF
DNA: TGTGCCACCAGTGATACCTCCTACAATGAGCAGTTCTTC

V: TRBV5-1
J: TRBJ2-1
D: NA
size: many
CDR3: CASSRDPALSSYNEQFF
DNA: TGCGCCAGCAGTAGGGATCCGGCGTTGAGCTCCTACAATGAGCAGTTCTTC

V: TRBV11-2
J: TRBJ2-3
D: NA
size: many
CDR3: CASSPGANTDTQYF
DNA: TGTGCCAGCAGCCCCGGGGCCAACACAGATACGCAGTATTTT

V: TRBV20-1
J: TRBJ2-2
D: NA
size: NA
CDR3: CSARDQWESGLAGGLFF
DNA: TGCAGTGCTAGAGATCAGTGGGAATCGGGATTAGCCGGGGGGCTGTTTTTT

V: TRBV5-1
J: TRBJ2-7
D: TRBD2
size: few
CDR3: CASSRAGTSDYEQYF
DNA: TGCGCCAGCTCTCGCGCCGGGACTAGCGATTACGAGCAGTACTTC

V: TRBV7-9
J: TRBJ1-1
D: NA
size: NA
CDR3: CASSLLLGGDITQAFF
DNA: TGTGCCAGCAGTCTTCTCCTAGGTGGGGACATCACCCAAGCTTTCTTT

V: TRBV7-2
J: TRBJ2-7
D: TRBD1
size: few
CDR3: CASSLVDRGLYEQYF
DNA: TGTGCCAGCAGCTTAGTTGACAGGGGGCTCTACGAGCAGTACTTC

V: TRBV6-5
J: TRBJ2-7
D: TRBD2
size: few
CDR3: CASSYGTSGSPEQYF
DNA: TGTGCCAGCAGTTACGGCACTAGCGGGAGTCCCGAGCAGTACTTC

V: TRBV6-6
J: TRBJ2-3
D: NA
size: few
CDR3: CASRGYTDTQYF
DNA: TGTGCCAGCAGGGGCTACACAGATACGCAGTATTTT

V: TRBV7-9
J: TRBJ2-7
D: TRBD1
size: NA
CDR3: CASRHGTGGIF
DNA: TGTGCCAGCCGTCACGGGACAGGGGGTATCTTC

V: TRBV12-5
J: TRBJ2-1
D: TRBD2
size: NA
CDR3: CARSFRRGTSGLAYNEQFF
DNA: TGTGCCCGCAGTTTTCGTAGGGGGACTAGCGGGTTGGCCTACAATGAGCAGTTCTTC

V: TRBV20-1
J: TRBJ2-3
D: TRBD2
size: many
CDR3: CSARPPRMAGGDDTQYF
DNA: TGCAGTGCTAGACCGCCTCGAATGGCGGGAGGGGATGATACGCAGTATTTT

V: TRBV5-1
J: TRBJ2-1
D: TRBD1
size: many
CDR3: CASSLNRGNNEQFF
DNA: TGCGCCAGCAGCTTGAACAGGGGGAACAATGAGCAGTTCTTC

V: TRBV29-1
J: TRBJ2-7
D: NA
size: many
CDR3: CSVEDLVGLDYEQYF
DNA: TGCAGCGTTGAAGATCTCGTGGGGCTCGACTACGAGCAGTACTTC

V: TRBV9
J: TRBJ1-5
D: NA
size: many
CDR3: CASSVGPDSNQPQHF
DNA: TGTGCCAGCAGCGTAGGTCCGGACAGCAATCAGCCCCAGCATTTT

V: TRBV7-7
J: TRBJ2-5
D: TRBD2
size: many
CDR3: CASSGGLQETQYF
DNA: TGTGCTAGCAGCGGGGGCCTCCAAGAGACCCAGTACTTC

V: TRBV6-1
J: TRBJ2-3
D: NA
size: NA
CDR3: CASRPGTPGDTQYF
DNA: TGTGCCAGCAGGCCCGGGACCCCGGGGGATACGCAGTATTTT

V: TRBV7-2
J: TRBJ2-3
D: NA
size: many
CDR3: CASNPTLRADTQYF
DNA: TGTGCCAGCAATCCGACCCTGAGGGCAGATACGCAGTATTTT

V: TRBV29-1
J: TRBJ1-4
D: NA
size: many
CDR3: CSAAPGSNEKLFF
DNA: TGCAGCGCCGCCCCAGGTTCTAATGAAAAACTGTTTTTT

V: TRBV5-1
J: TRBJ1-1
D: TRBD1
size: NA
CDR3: CASSSPRQGGTEAFF
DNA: TGCGCCAGCAGCTCGCCTCGACAGGGAGGCACTGAAGCTTTCTTT

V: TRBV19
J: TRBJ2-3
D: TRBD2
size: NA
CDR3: CASSRGLLGTTDTQYF
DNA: TGTGCCAGTAGTCGGGGACTATTGGGTACCACAGATACGCAGTATTTT

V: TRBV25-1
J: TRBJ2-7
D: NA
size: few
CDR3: CASSVGGGRSDEQYF
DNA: TGTGCCAGCAGTGTTGGGGGCGGGAGATCCGACGAGCAGTACTTC

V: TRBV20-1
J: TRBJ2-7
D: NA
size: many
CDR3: CSAQRGDEQYF
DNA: TGCAGTGCCCAAAGGGGTGACGAGCAGTACTTC

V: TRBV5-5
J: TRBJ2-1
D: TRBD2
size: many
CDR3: CASSLGGRGGEQFF
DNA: TGTGCCAGCAGCTTGGGAGGGAGGGGCGGTGAGCAGTTCTTC

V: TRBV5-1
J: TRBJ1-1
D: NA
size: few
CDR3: CASSWAVYTEAFF
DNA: TGCGCCAGCAGCTGGGCGGTATACACTGAAGCTTTCTTT

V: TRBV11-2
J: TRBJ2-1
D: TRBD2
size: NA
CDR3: CASSQFPWLAGDNEQFF
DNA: TGTGCCAGCAGTCAATTCCCCTGGCTAGCGGGGGACAATGAGCAGTTCTTC

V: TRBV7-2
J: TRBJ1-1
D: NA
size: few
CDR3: CASSLRTAIGNEAFF
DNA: TGTGCCAGCAGCCTCAGGACAGCTATCGGGAATGAAGCTTTCTTT

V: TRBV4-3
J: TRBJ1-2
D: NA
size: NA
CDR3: CASSQGGGWGYTF
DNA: TGCGCCAGCAGCCAAGGTGGTGGGTGGGGCTACACCTTC

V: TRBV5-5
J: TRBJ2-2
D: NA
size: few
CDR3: CASSLGHGVPGELFF
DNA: TGTGCCAGCAGCTTAGGGCACGGGGTACCCGGGGAGCTGTTTTTT

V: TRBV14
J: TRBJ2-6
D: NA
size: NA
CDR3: CASSPFVTVTGANVLTF
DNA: TGTGCCAGCAGCCCCTTCGTGACAGTGACTGGGGCCAACGTCCTGACTTTC

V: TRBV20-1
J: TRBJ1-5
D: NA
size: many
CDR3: CSAKAGVGRNQPQHF
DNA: TGCAGTGCTAAAGCAGGGGTGGGTCGGAATCAGCCCCAGCATTTT

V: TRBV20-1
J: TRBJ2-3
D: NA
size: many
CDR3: CSAGTISTDTQYF
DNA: TGCAGTGCTGGGACAATTAGCACAGATACGCAGTATTTT

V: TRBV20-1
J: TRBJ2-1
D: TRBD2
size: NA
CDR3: CSATPRVAGVENEQFF
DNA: TGCAGTGCTACCCCAAGGGTAGCGGGAGTGGAGAATGAGCAGTTCTTC

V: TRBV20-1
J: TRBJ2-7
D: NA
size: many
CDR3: CSAPSPRPRSYEQYF
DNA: TGCAGTGCCCCTTCCCCGAGGCCGCGCTCCTACGAGCAGTACTTC

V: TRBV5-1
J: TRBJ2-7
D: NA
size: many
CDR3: CASSLGGAGDEQYF
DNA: TGCGCCAGCAGCCTTGGAGGGGCAGGGGACGAGCAGTACTTC

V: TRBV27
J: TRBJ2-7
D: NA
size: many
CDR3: CASSLSAFYEQYF
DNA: TGTGCCAGCAGTTTATCAGCTTTCTACGAGCAGTACTTC

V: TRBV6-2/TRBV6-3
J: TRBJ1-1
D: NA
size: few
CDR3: CASTRTAMNTEAFF
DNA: TGTGCCAGCACGCGGACAGCGATGAACACTGAAGCTTTCTTT

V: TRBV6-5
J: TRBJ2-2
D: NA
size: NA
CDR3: CASRVEERNTGELFF
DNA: TGTGCCAGCAGGGTGGAAGAGAGGAACACCGGGGAGCTGTTTTTT

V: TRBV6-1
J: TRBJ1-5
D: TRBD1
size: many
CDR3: CASRSPGQGLWHF
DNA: TGTGCCAGCAGATCACCGGGACAGGGTTTGTGGCATTTT

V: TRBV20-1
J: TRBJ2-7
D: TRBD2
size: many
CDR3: CSASEASGVSYEQYF
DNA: TGCAGTGCTAGTGAAGCCAGCGGGGTTTCCTACGAGCAGTACTTC

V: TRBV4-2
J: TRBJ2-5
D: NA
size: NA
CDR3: CASSPRAGTRETQNF
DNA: TGTGCCAGCAGCCCGAGGGCGGGAACAAGGGAGACCCAGAACTTC

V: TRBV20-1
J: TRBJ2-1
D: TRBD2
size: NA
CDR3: CSAASGSYNEQFF
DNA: TGCAGTGCCGCTAGCGGGAGCTACAATGAGCAGTTCTTC

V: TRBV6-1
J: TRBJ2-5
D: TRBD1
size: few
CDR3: CASSDRDRYQETQYF
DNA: TGTGCCAGCAGCGACCGGGACAGGTACCAAGAGACCCAGTACTTC

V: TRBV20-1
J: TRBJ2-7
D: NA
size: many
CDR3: CSASSGLFYEQYF
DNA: TGCAGTGCTTCCTCAGGGTTATTCTACGAGCAGTACTTC

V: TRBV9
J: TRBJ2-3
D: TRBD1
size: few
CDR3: CASSGRQGGEIVPDTQYF
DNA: TGTGCCAGCAGCGGGCGACAGGGTGGGGAAATAGTTCCAGATACGCAGTATTTT

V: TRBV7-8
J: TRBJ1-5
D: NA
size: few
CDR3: CASSLDRVGEPQHF
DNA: TGTGCCAGCAGCTTAGACAGGGTCGGAGAGCCCCAGCATTTT

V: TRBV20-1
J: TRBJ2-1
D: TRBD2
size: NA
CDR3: CSARDPAGSGNEQFF
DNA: TGCAGTGCTAGAGATCCAGCGGGAAGCGGGAATGAGCAGTTCTTC

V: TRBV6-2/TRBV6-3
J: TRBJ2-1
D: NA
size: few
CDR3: CASRQSGSSYNEQFF
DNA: TGTGCCAGCAGACAAAGCGGTAGCTCCTACAATGAGCAGTTCTTC

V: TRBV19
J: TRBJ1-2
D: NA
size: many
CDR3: CASTGQSRYGYTF
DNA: TGTGCCAGCACTGGGCAAAGTCGCTATGGCTACACCTTC

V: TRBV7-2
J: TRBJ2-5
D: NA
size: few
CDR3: CASSLVPEQETQYF
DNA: TGTGCCAGCAGCTTAGTGCCCGAACAAGAGACCCAGTACTTC

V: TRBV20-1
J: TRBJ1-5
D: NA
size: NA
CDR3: CSAMEYGNQPQHF
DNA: TGCAGTGCTATGGAATACGGCAATCAGCCCCAGCATTTT

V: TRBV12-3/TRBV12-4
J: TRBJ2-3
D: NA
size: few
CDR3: CASSLVAEGDTQYF
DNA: TGTGCCAGCAGTTTAGTGGCCGAGGGGGATACGCAGTATTTT

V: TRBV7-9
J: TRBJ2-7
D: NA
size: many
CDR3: CASSSSRDNSEQYF
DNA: TGTGCCAGCAGCTCGTCCCGGGACAATTCCGAGCAGTACTTC

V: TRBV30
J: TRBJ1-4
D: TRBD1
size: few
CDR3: CASLQGRTTNEKLFF
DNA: TGTGCCTCGCTACAGGGGCGCACAACTAATGAAAAACTGTTTTTT

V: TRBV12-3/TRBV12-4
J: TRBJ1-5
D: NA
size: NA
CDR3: CASSFWWGGSNQPQHF
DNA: TGTGCCAGCAGTTTCTGGTGGGGGGGCAGCAATCAGCCCCAGCATTTT

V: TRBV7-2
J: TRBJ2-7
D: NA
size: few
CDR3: CASSPTTGSSYEQYF
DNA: TGTGCCAGCAGCCCCACGACAGGTAGCTCCTACGAGCAGTACTTC

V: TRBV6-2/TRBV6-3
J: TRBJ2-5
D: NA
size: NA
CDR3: CASSPSRGRQETQYF
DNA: TGTGCCAGCAGTCCCAGTCGAGGTCGCCAAGAGACCCAGTACTTC